This T cell receptor (beta chain) appears in the sequencing data of a study of T cell repertoires in cytomegalovirus infection. As concerns this clonotype: Its specificity is not known.

TCRdb redid the calling of the reads with MiXCR, one entry per CDR3 protein. Among roughly 310,000 distinct CDR3 sequences listed, about 28% were seen once. Material: cultured PBMCs, obtained from culture after CMV antigen stimulation. This TCR was sampled from a human donor in good health (CMV status not recorded). Some clones in this sample may be carry-over from other donors' samples.

The CDR3: CASSFPFAKNIQYF. CDR3 coding DNA: TGTGCCAGCAGCTTTCCATTTGCCAAAAACATTCAGTACTTC. This chain joins TRBV11-2 and TRBJ2-4; the D is unclear. Trimming stripped 3 bases from V and 1 base from J, with 7 bases between. The length of the CDR3 is 14 residues. Germline-derived CDR1 and CDR2 are SGHAT and FQNNGV.